This T cell receptor (beta chain) derives from a study of T cells after yellow fever vaccination. TCRdb recomputed calls from the 5' RACE reads with MiXCR, one row per CDR3 protein. The sample has about 340,000 distinct CDR3 sequences, about 4% seen once. This clonotype was counted between two and nine times. The V end lost 5 bases, the J end lost 8 bases, and 9 bases lay between the germline ends. This CDR3 has 11 amino acids. Germline values: CDR1 SEHNR, CDR2 FQNEAQ (reference sequence). The TCR originated in a man between 18 and 29 years old who received the YFV17D yellow fever vaccine. The chain links TRBV7-9 to TRBJ1-2, with D unclear. The sample was PBMCs, taken 5 days after the yellow fever booster vaccination. CDR3 in amino acids: CASSPRVGYTF. In nucleotides, the CDR3 is TGTGCCAGCAGCCCCCGTGTGGGCTACACCTTC.